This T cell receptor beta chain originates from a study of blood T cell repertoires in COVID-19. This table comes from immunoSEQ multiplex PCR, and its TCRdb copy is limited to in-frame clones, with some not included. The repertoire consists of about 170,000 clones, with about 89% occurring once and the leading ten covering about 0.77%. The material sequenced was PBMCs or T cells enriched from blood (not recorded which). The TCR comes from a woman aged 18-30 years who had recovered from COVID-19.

CDR3 in DNA: TGTGCCAGCAGCGCCGACGGCCTTTTTCGGGTGAAGAACACTGAAGCTTTCTTT. Translating gives CASSADGLFRVKNTEAFF. V gene TRBV7-9 combines with J gene TRBJ1-1, with D hard to call. The CDR3 extends over 18 amino acids. The germline CDR1 and CDR2 sequences are SEHNR and FQNEAQ (reference sequence). Between the trimmed V and J ends, which lost 5 bases and 1 base, there was a span of 23 bases.